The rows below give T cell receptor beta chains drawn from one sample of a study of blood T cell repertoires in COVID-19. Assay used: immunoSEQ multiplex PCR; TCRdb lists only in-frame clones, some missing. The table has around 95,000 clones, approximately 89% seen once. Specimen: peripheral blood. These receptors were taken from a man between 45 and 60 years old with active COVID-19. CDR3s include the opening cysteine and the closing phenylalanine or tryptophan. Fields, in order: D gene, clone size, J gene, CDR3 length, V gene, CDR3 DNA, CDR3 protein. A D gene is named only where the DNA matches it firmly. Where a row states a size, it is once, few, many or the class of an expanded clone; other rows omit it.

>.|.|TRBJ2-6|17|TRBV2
TGTGCCAGCAGTGAGGAGGGAGGAAACTCTGGGGCCAACGTCCTGACTTTC
CASSEEGGNSGANVLTF
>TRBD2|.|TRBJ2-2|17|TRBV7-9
TGTGCCAGCAGCTTAGCGGGGACTAGCGGGGTCACCGGGGAGCTGTTTTTT
CASSLAGTSGVTGELFF
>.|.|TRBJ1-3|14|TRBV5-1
TGCGCCAGCAGGTCGACTTACTCTGGAAACACCATATATTTT
CASRSTYSGNTIYF
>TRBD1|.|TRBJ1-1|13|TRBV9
TGTGCCAGCACCAGGGGGCTAGGCACTGAAGCTTTCTTT
CASTRGLGTEAFF
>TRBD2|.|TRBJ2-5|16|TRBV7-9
TGTGCCAGCAGCCTCCGGACTAGCGACCTCCGGGAGACCCAGTACTTC
CASSLRTSDLRETQYF
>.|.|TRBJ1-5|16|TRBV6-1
TGTGCCAGCAGTGAAGCTTCAGGGATTACCTATCAGCCCCAGCATTTT
CASSEASGITYQPQHF
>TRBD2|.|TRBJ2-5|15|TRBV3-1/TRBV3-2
TGTGCCAGCAGGCTCGCGCGGGGGGGCCAAGAGACCCAGTACTTC
CASRLARGGQETQYF
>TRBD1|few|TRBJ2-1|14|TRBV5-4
TGTGCCAGCAGCCCACGGGACAGATGGGATGAGCAGTTCTTC
CASSPRDRWDEQFF
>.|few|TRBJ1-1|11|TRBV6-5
TGTGCCAGCAGTTCCGCGACAGAAGCTTTCTTT
CASSSATEAFF
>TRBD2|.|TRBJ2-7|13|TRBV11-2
TGTGCCAGCAGTCCGGCAAGGGAGGGCGAGCAGTACTTC
CASSPAREGEQYF
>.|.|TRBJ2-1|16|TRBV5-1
TGCGCCAGCAGTCTGTCCGGGACTGAGTCCTACAATGAGCAGTTCTTC
CASSLSGTESYNEQFF
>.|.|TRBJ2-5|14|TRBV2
TGTGCCAGCATACCAGGGGGGAACCAAGAGACCCAGTACTTC
CASIPGGNQETQYF
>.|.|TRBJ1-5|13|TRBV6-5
TGTGCCAGCAGTAGACAGCTCAATCAGCCCCAGCATTTT
CASSRQLNQPQHF
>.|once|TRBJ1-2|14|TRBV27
TGTGCCAGCAGTCCACACATTAGGGGCTATGGCTACACCTTC
CASSPHIRGYGYTF
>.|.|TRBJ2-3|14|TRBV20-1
TGCAGTGCTAGTGACAGGGAGGGCACAGATACGCAGTATTTT
CSASDREGTDTQYF
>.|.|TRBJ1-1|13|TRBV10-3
TGTGCCATCAGTGAGTCGAACGGGGCTGAAGCTTTCTTT
CAISESNGAEAFF
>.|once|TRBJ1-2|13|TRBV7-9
TGTGCCAGCACCCAGGCATCCCCGGGAGGCTACACCTTC
CASTQASPGGYTF
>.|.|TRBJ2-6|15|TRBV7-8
TGTGCCAGCAGCGCCCAGGGCTGGGGGGCCAACGTCCTGACTTTC
CASSAQGWGANVLTF
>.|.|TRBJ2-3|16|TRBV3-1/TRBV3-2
TGTGCCAGCAGCCAAAACTGGGCGTATAGCACAGATACGCAGTATTTT
CASSQNWAYSTDTQYF
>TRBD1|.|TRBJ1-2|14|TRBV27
TGTGCCAGCAGTCCAAGGGACAGCATCTATGGCTACACCTTC
CASSPRDSIYGYTF
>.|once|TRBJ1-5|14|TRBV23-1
TGCGCAAAGCTCTTCCCGGGAGCCCGCCAGCCCCAGCATTTT
CAKLFPGARQPQHF
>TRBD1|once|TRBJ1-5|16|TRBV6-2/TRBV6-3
TGTGCCAGCAGTAGGGAAGGACAGGGGCGAAATCAGCCCCAGCATTTT
CASSREGQGRNQPQHF
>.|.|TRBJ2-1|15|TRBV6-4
TGTGCCAGCAGTGAAAGGGGAAGCTCCTACAATGAGCAGTTCTTC
CASSERGSSYNEQFF
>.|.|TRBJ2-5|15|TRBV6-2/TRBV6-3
TGTGCCAGCAGCTTCGGACAGTTGATCCAAGAGACCCAGTACTTC
CASSFGQLIQETQYF